This T cell receptor (beta chain) was sequenced in a study of cytomegalovirus exposure and HLA in healthy donors. PCR was performed using 60 Vbeta and 13 Jbeta primers. Assay: immunoSEQ multiplex PCR; the TCRdb copy retains only in-frame clones and omits some. Here the sample spans some 210,000 clones, approximately 87% being singletons. The V gene end was trimmed by 2 bases and the J gene end by 5 bases; junction bases not matched to a gene: 4. This CDR3 is 14 amino acids long. CDR1 is SGHTA and CDR2 is FQGNSA in the germline V gene. The origin of this receptor is a man in his thirties or forties in good health and CMV-seronegative. V gene TRBV7-2 combines with J gene TRBJ2-3, with TRBD1 matching over 7 bases. Sequencing was carried out using PBMCs. The CDR3 reads CASSLRQGGDTQYF. Written as DNA, the CDR3 is TGTGCCAGCAGCTTACGACAGGGTGGAGATACGCAGTATTTT. The whole variable domain, filled in from reference TRBV7-2 and TRBJ2-3, reads GAGVSQSPSNKVTEKGKDVELRCDPISGHTALYWYRQSLGQGLEFLIYFQGNSAPDKSGLPSDRFSAERTGGSVSTLTIQRTQQEDSAVYLCASSLRQGGDTQYFGPGTRLTVL.